These T cell receptor beta chains were read from a single sample in a study of T cell responses to AZD1222 COVID-19 vaccine. Sequencing was performed with immunoSEQ multiplex PCR; in TCRdb, only in-frame clones are kept and a portion is missing. Of 150,000 to 200,000 clones listed, approximately 90% were seen once; the top ten hold around 1.3%. The sequenced sample was peripheral blood, obtained 28 days after the second AZD1222 dose. All receptors come from an adult who received the AZD1222 COVID-19 vaccine. Each CDR3 is given with its conserved first and last residue. A D gene is named only where the DNA matches it firmly. A row's size may be missing; if present it is once, few, many or a size class.

J | V | size | D | CDR3 | DNA
TRBJ1-6 | TRBV12-5 | - | - | CASGLQGGSPLHF | TGTGCTAGTGGTTTGCAGGGTGGGTCACCCCTCCACTTT
TRBJ1-1 | TRBV5-1 | - | TRBD1 | CASSLGQGLVGTEAFF | TGCGCCAGCAGCCTTGGACAGGGGCTGGTGGGCACTGAAGCTTTCTTT
TRBJ1-5 | TRBV9 | - | TRBD1 | CASSGTGGDQPQHF | TGTGCCAGCAGTGGGACAGGGGGCGACCAGCCCCAGCATTTT
TRBJ2-7 | TRBV6-5 | few | - | CASRPSGTYEQYF | TGTGCCAGCAGGCCTTCAGGGACCTACGAGCAGTACTTC
TRBJ2-4 | TRBV5-5 | - | - | CASSLASPGKNIQYF | TGTGCCAGCAGCTTGGCGTCCCCAGGGAAAAACATTCAGTACTTC
TRBJ2-3 | TRBV27 | - | TRBD2 | CASSYSGGVDTQYF | TGTGCCAGCAGTTATAGCGGGGGGGTTGATACGCAGTATTTT
TRBJ2-7 | TRBV5-1 | - | - | CASSPDSRHEQYF | TGCGCCAGCAGCCCGGACAGCCGCCACGAGCAGTACTTC
TRBJ1-5 | TRBV18 | - | - | CASSPQRGNQPQHF | TGTGCCAGCTCACCACAAAGGGGTAATCAGCCCCAGCATTTT
TRBJ2-5 | TRBV2 | - | TRBD1 | CASTRGMVETQYF | TGTGCCAGCACCAGGGGGATGGTAGAGACCCAGTACTTC
TRBJ2-7 | TRBV5-6 | - | TRBD1 | CASSWGTDRDGYEQYF | TGTGCCAGCAGCTGGGGGACAGACAGGGACGGCTACGAGCAGTACTTC
TRBJ1-4 | TRBV5-1 | - | - | CASSVGPGEKLFF | TGCGCCAGCAGTGTGGGTCCCGGTGAAAAACTGTTTTTT
TRBJ1-4 | TRBV3-1/TRBV3-2 | - | - | CASSQEERVEKLFF | TGTGCCAGCAGCCAAGAGGAGAGGGTGGAAAAACTGTTTTTT
TRBJ1-2 | TRBV10-3 | once | - | CAISEGAGRALTNYGYTF | TGTGCCATCAGTGAGGGCGCAGGGAGGGCCCTAACTAACTATGGCTACACCTTC
TRBJ2-5 | TRBV5-1 | once | - | CASSGNGQPQETQYF | TGCGCCAGCAGCGGAAACGGACAGCCTCAAGAGACCCAGTACTTC